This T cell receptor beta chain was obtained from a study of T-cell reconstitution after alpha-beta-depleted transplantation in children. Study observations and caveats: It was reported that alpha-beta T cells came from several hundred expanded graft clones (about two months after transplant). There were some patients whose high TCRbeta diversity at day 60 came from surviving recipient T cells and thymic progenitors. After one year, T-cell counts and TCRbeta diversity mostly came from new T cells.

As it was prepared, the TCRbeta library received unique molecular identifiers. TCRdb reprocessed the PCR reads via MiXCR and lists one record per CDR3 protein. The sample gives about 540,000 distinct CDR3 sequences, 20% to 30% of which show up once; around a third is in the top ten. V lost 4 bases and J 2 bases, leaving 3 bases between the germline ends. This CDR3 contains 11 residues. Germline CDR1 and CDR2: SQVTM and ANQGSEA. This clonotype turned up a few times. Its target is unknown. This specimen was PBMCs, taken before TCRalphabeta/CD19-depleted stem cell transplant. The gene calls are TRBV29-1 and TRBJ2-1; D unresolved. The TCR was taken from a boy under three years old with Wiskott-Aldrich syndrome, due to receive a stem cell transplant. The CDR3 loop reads CSVVPYNEQFF. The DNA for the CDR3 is TGCAGCGTTGTCCCCTACAATGAGCAGTTCTTC.